These 9 T cell receptor beta chains originate from one sample sequenced in a study of graft-versus-host responses after intestinal transplantation. The method was immunoSEQ multiplex PCR; TCRdb's version includes in-frame clones alone and lacks a portion of them. The top ten clones hold 0.2% to 0.25% of a sample with more than 40,000 clones, 85% to 95% of them seen once. These receptors lack a known antigen. Sequenced material: unstimulated CD8+ T cells sorted from spleen or lymph node cells, taken before transplant. The receptors derive from a human donor who was the organ donor for an intestinal transplant.

This sequence joins TRBV27 and TRBJ1-6; D is unresolved. Germline V CDR1 and CDR2: MNHEY, SMNVEV (reference sequence). The CDR3 loop spans 14 amino acids. Trimming cost V 2 bases and J 10 bases, with 12 bases left between them. CDR3 sequence (DNA): TGTGCCAGCAGTTTAGCGGTGTCGGAGTCACCCCTCCACTTT. Translation: CASSLAVSESPLHF.

Remarks on this clone: Likely a read error: the CDR3 ends without its conserved phenylalanine or tryptophan. CDR3 protein: CASSLFVGLENTIYS. CDR3 coding DNA: TGTGCCAGCAGCTTATTCGTGGGGCTGGAAAACACCATATATTCT. V is TRBV7-2 and J is TRBJ1-3, with D possibly being TRBD1 (5 bases). V was clipped by 2 bases and J by 6 bases, with 14 bases between them. CDR3 length equals 15 residues. Germline V lookup: CDR1 SGHTA, CDR2 FQGNSA.

V and J are TRBV4-1 and TRBJ2-7, with TRBD2 identical over 8 bases. V was pared by 4 bases and J by 2 bases, with 7 bases of the junction left unmatched. This CDR3 contains 15 residues. Germline loops: CDR1 MGHRA, CDR2 YSYEKL. As DNA, the CDR3 is TGCGCCAGCAGCCTAGGCACTAGCGGTACCTACGAGCAGTACTTC. Translation gives CASSLGTSGTYEQYF.

In this sample, this clone turned up a few times. J is TRBJ2-7 and V is TRBV27; D not resolved. The CDR3 runs 15 residues. The V gene lost 3 bases and the J gene lost 3 bases, with 15 bases spanning the gap. CDR1 and CDR2 (germline): MNHEY, SMNVEV (reference sequence). The CDR3 coding sequence is TGTGCCAGCAGTTTGAGTCGAGTTTTCGTCTACGAGCAGTACTTC. It specifies CASSLSRVFVYEQYF.

This clone appeared a single time. The chain carries TRBV28 and TRBJ2-5; D is unresolved. The DNA end lines up better with TRBJ2-7; the J call may be wrong. CDR1 is MDHEN and CDR2 is SYDVKM in the germline V gene. The CDR3 is made up of 10 amino acids. CDR3 DNA: TGTGCCAGCAGCCTGTACGAGCAGTACTTC. Protein: CASSLYEQYF.

The J gene is TRBJ2-3, the V gene TRBV28, with D possibly being TRBD2 (6 bases). V was cut by 2 bases and J by 6 bases, with 15 bases left in between. Germline V gives CDR1 MDHEN, CDR2 SYDVKM. The CDR3 contains 15 residues. CDR3 DNA sequence: TGTGCCAGCAGTTTAGCCGGCGGGGCCGTGGATACGCAGTATTTT. Translated: CASSLAGGAVDTQYF.

Remarks on this clone: The sample contains more than one DNA sequence encoding this CDR3. This sequence joins TRBV27 and TRBJ1-1; tentative D call: TRBD1 (5 bases). This CDR3 comprises 14 residues. Germline lookup yields CDR1 MNHEY and CDR2 SMNVEV (reference sequence). V was pared by 3 bases and J by 0 bases, with 8 bases between. CDR3 residues: CASSFRGLNTEAFF. The CDR3 DNA sequence: TGTGCCAGCAGTTTTCGGGGCCTGAACACTGAAGCTTTCTTT.

The chain is built from TRBV27 and TRBJ2-7; TRBD1 is a possible D gene (6 bases). The CDR3 has 16 residues. Germline CDR1 reads MNHEY; CDR2 reads SMNVEV (reference sequence). The V end was cut by 5 bases, the J end by 2 bases, with 19 bases between. CDR3 coding DNA: TGTGCCAGCAGTCTTCTAACGCCACAGGGCACCTACGAGCAGTACTTC. Protein product: CASSLLTPQGTYEQYF.

This chain links TRBV19 with TRBJ1-1; weak D call: TRBD1 (5 bases). Per germline, CDR1 LNHDA and CDR2 SQIVND (reference sequence). The CDR3 runs to 15 residues. Deletions cut 6 bases from V and 0 bases from J, with 14 bases between. Here the CDR3 DNA reads TGTGCCAGTAGAGACTTTGGGGGATTGAACACTGAAGCTTTCTTT. Translated: CASRDFGGLNTEAFF.